A selection of T cell receptor beta chains follows, all from one sample in a study of blood T cell repertoires in COVID-19. The method was immunoSEQ multiplex PCR; TCRdb's version includes in-frame clones alone and lacks a portion of them. The sample carries a few hundred thousand clones, roughly 85% recorded once. Sample: peripheral blood. The receptors were gathered from a human donor in a cohort sampled during active COVID-19. CDR3s include the opening cysteine and the closing phenylalanine or tryptophan. A D gene is named only where the DNA matches it firmly. Rows give clone size only sometimes, using once, few, many, or a class for an expanded clone.

d_gene,v_gene,abundance,j_gene,CDR3aa,CDR3nt
.,TRBV11-1,once,TRBJ1-1,CASSPGTTRGTEAFF,TGTGCCAGCAGCCCGGGGACAACGAGGGGGACTGAAGCTTTCTTT
.,TRBV7-2,.,TRBJ1-4,CASSLLVQSNEKLFF,TGTGCCAGCAGCTTACTCGTACAGTCTAATGAAAAACTGTTTTTT
.,TRBV21-1,.,TRBJ2-7,CASSTRTGGYEQYF,TGTGCCAGCAGCACCCGGACAGGGGGATACGAGCAGTACTTC
.,TRBV6-5,.,TRBJ1-3,CASSPTDSGNTIYF,TGTGCCAGCAGCCCGACAGACTCTGGAAACACCATATATTTT
.,TRBV4-1,.,TRBJ1-3,CASSQGQGGSRVFYF,TGCGCCAGCAGCCAAGGGCAGGGAGGAAGTAGGGTTTTTTATTTT
.,TRBV7-2,.,TRBJ1-3,CASSLAGASGNTIYF,TGTGCCAGCAGCTTAGCAGGGGCGAGTGGAAACACCATATATTTT
.,TRBV5-5,.,TRBJ2-7,CASSLAGVRYEQYF,TGTGCCAGCAGCTTGGCCGGGGTTCGCTACGAGCAGTACTTC
.,TRBV7-9,few,TRBJ2-5,CASSPSRETQYF,TGTGCCAGCAGCCCGAGTCGGGAGACCCAGTACTTC
.,TRBV14,.,TRBJ1-3,CASSQVRGGNTIYF,TGTGCCAGCAGCCAAGTCAGGGGTGGAAACACCATATATTTT
TRBD1,TRBV7-8,few,TRBJ1-2,CASSPQGVANYGYTF,TGTGCCAGCAGCCCGCAGGGGGTAGCTAACTATGGCTACACCTTC
.,TRBV2,.,TRBJ2-5,CASTREETQYF,TGTGCCAGCACGCGGGAAGAGACCCAGTACTTC
TRBD1,TRBV7-8,.,TRBJ2-2,CASSAEDRGGAGELFF,TGTGCCAGCAGCGCAGAGGACAGGGGAGGGGCCGGGGAGCTGTTTTTT
.,TRBV3-1/TRBV3-2,.,TRBJ1-3,CASSPYGGSTENTIYF,TGTGCCAGCAGCCCTTACGGGGGGTCGACAGAAAACACCATATATTTT
.,TRBV10-3,.,TRBJ1-2,CAISEPKQGPGYGYTF,TGTGCCATCAGTGAGCCTAAACAGGGACCGGGGTATGGCTACACCTTC